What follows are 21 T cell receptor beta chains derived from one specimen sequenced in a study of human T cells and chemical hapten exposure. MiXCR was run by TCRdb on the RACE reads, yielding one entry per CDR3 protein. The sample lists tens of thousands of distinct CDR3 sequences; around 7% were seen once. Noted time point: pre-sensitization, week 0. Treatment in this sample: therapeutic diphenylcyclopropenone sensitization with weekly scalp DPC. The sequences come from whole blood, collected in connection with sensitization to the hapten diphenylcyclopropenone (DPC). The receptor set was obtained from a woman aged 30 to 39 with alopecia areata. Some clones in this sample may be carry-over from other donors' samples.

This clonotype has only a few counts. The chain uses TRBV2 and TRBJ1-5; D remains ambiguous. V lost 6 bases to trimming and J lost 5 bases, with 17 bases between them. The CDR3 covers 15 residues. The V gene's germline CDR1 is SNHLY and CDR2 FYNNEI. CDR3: CASSLPGIDDQPQHF. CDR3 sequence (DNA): TGTGCCAGCAGCCTCCCTGGTATTGACGATCAGCCCCAGCATTTT.

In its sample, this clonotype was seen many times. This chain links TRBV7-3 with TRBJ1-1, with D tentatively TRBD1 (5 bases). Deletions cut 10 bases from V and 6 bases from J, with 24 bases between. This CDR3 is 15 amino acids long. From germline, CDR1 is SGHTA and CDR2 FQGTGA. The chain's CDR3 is CATHATGGSGAEAFF. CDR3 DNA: TGTGCCACCCACGCTACGGGGGGGTCCGGCGCTGAAGCTTTCTTT.

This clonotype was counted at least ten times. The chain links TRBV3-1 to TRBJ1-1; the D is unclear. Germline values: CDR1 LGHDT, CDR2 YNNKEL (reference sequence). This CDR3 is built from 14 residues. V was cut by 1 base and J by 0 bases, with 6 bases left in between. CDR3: CASSQGQMNTEAFF. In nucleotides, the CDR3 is TGTGCCAGCAGCCAAGGTCAGATGAACACTGAAGCTTTCTTT.

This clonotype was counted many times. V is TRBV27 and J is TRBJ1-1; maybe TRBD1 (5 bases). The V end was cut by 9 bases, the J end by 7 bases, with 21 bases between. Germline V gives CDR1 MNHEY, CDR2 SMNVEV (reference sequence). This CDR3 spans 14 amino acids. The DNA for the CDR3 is TGTGCCAGTGTCAAGGGGCGGGGGGTGAGTGAAGCTTTCTTT. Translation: CASVKGRGVSEAFF.

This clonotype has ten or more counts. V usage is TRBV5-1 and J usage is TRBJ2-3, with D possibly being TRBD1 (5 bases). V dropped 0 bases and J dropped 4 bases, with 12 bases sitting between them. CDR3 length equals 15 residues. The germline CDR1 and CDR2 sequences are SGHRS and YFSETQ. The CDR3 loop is CASSLEGRVADTQYF. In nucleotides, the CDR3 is TGCGCCAGCAGCTTGGAGGGCAGGGTAGCAGATACGCAGTATTTT.

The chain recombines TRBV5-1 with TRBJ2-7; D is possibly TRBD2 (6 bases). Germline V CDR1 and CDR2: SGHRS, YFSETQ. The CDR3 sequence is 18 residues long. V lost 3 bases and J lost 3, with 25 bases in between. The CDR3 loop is CASSSSIHGGSNFYEQYF. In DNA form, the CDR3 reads TGCGCCAGCAGCTCGTCGATTCACGGGGGATCCAACTTCTACGAGCAGTACTTC.

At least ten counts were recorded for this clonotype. The CDR3: CASRGQAENTEAFF. For the CDR3, the DNA is TGCGCCAGCAGGGGACAGGCTGAGAACACTGAAGCTTTCTTT. The rearrangement links TRBV10-2 to TRBJ1-1, with 8 bases fitting TRBD1. Germline V lookup: CDR1 WSHSY, CDR2 SAAADI. The CDR3 has 14 residues. V gave up 6 bases and J gave up 1 base; unmatched junction bases: 4.

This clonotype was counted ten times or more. For the CDR3, the DNA is TGCAGTGCTAGAGCGGCAGGAACAGATACGCAGTATTTT. This gives the protein CSARAAGTDTQYF. This chain connects TRBV20-1 to TRBJ2-3, with D hard to call. Trimming removed 1 base from V and 3 bases from J, with 8 bases in between. Germline V CDR1 and CDR2: DFQATT, SNEGSKA (reference sequence). CDR3 size: 13 residues.

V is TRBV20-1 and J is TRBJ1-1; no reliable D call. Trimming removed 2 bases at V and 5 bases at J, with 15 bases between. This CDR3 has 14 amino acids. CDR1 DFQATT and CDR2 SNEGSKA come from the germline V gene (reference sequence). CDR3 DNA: TGCAGTGCTAGAACACGAGGGTTATTGACTGAAGCTTTCTTT. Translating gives CSARTRGLLTEAFF.

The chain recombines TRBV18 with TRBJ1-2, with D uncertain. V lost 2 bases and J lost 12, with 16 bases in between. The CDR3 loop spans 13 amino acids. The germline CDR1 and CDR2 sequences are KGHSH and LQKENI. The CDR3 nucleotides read TGTGCCAGCTCACCAGTGGACCAATATGGTGACACCTTC. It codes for CASSPVDQYGDTF.

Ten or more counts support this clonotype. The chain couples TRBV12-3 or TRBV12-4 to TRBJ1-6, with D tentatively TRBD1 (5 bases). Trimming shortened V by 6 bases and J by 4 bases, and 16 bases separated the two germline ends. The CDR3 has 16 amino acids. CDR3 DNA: TGTGCCAGCAGACGTACAGGAGTAGAGTATAATTCACCCCTCCACTTT. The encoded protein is CASRRTGVEYNSPLHF.

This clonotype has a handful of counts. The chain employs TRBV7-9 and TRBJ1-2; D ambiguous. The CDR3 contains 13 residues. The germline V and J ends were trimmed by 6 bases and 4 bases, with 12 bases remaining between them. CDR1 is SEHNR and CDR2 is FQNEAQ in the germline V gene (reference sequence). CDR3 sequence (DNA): TGTGCCAGCAGTTCCTCGACCGTCTATGGCTACACCTTC. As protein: CASSSSTVYGYTF.

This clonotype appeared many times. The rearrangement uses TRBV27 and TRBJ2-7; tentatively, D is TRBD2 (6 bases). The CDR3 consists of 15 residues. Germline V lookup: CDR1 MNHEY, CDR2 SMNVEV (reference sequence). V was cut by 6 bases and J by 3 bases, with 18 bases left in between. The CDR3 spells CASSQGGSVSYEQYF. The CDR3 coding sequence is TGTGCCAGCAGCCAGGGAGGTTCGGTGAGCTACGAGCAGTACTTC.

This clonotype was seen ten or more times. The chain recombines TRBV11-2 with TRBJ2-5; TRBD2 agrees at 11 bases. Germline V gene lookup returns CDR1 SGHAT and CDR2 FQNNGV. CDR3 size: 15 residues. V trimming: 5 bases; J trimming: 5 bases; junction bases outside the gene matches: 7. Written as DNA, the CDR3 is TGTGCCAGCAGCCTAGGGACTAGCGGTTCGGAGACCCAGTACTTC. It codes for CASSLGTSGSETQYF.

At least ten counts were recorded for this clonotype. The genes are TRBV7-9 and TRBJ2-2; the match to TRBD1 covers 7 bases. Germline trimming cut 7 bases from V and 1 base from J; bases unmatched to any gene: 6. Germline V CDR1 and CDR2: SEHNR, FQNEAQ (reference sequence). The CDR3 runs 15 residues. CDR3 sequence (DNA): TGTGCCAGCACCAATCGACAGGGGAACACCGGGGAGCTGTTTTTT. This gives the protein CASTNRQGNTGELFF.

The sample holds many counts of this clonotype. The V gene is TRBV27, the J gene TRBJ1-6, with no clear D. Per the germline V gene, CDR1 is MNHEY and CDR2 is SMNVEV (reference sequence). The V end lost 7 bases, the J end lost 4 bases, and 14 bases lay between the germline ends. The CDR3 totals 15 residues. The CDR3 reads CASMSDQEYNSPLHF. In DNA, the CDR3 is TGTGCCAGCATGTCTGATCAGGAATATAATTCACCCCTCCACTTT.

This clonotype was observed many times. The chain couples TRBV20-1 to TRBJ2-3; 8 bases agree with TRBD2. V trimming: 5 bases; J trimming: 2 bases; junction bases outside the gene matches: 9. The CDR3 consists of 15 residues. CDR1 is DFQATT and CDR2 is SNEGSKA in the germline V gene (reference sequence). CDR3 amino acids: CSAYERGPITDTQYF. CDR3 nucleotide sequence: TGCAGTGCTTACGAGCGGGGGCCAATCACAGATACGCAGTATTTT.

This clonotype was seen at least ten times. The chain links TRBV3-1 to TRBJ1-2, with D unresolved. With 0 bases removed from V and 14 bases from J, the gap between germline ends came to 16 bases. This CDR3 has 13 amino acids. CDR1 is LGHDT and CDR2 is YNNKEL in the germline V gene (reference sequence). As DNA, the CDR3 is TGTGCCAGCAGCCAAGACCGTGGAGCTGAACTAACCTTC. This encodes CASSQDRGAELTF.

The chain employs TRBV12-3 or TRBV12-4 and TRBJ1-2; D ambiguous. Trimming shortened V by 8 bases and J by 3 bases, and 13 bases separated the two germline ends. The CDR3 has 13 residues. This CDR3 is CASGQDSYYGYTF. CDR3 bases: TGTGCCAGCGGCCAAGACTCTTACTATGGCTACACCTTC.

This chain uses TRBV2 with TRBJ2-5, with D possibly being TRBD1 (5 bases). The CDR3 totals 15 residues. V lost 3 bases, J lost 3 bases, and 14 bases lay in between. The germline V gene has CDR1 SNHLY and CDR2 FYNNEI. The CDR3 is CASSEFGDSEETQYF. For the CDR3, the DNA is TGTGCCAGCAGTGAGTTTGGTGACAGCGAAGAGACCCAGTACTTC.

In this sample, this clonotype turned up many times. The CDR3, as DNA: TGTGCCAGCAGTTATTCGCGGGAGAGAAATGAGCAGTTCTTC. Translation: CASSYSRERNEQFF. The chain carries TRBV6-5 and TRBJ2-1; 7 bases match TRBD2. The CDR3 is 14 amino acids. Germline assignment: CDR1 MNHEY and CDR2 SVGAGI. Germline trimming cut 3 bases from V and 7 bases from J; bases unmatched to any gene: 6.